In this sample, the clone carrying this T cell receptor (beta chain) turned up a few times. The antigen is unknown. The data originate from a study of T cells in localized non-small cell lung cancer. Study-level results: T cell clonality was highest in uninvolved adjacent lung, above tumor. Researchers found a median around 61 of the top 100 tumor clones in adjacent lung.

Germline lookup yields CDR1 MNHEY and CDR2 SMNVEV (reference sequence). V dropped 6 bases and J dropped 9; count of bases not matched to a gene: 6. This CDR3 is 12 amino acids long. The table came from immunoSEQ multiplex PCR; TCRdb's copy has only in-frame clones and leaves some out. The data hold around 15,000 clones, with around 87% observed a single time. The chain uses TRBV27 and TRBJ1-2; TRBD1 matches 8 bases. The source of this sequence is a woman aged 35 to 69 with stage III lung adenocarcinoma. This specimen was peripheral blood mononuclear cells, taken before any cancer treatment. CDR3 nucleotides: TGTGCCAGCAGCTCGGACAGGGATCGCTACACCTTC. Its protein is CASSSDRDRYTF.